The 3 T cell receptor beta chains reported below all come from one sample, sequenced in a study of CD8 T cells in Susac syndrome. An input of 0.5 to 1 ug of RNA was subjected to reverse transcription using random hexamers. One entry per CDR3 protein, called by TCRdb with MiXCR from the immunoSEQ multiplex PCR reads. Here the sample spans 110,000 or so distinct CDR3 sequences, 94% being singletons. The sample comprised CD4+ T cells from PBMCs. All receptors come from a human donor in good health.

This sequence joins TRBV7-9 and TRBJ1-1, with 8 bases that match TRBD1. V was clipped by 5 bases and J by 0 bases; unmatched bases: 5. Germline V gives CDR1 SEHNR, CDR2 FQNEAQ (reference sequence). The CDR3 covers 15 residues. CDR3 in DNA: TGTGCCAGCAGCCGGGACAGGCGAATGAACACTGAAGCTTTCTTT. Translated, it gives CASSRDRRMNTEAFF.

J is TRBJ2-2 and V is TRBV7-2, with D perhaps matching TRBD2 (5 bases). CDR3 length: 17 amino acids. V was pared by 1 base and J by 5 bases, with 17 bases between. Germline V gives CDR1 SGHTA, CDR2 FQGNSA. The CDR3 DNA is TGTGCCAGCAGCTTAGTTGGGCCAATGTCGGGGACCGGGGAGCTGTTTTTT. This encodes CASSLVGPMSGTGELFF.

The rearrangement links TRBV24-1 to TRBJ2-3; D perhaps matches TRBD1 (6 bases). The germline gives CDR1 KGHDR, CDR2 SFDVKD. This CDR3 comprises 17 residues. V lost 3 bases, J lost 3 bases, and 18 bases lay in between. The CDR3 DNA reads TGTGCCACCAGTGATACCAACAGGGTCTTCGGAACAGATACGCAGTATTTT. It yields the protein CATSDTNRVFGTDTQYF.